Listed here are 18 T cell receptor beta chains from one sample, sequenced in a study of T-cell memory formation after mild COVID-19. TCRdb re-called the 5' RACE reads through MiXCR, storing one row per CDR3 protein. The repertoire holds around 200,000 distinct CDR3 sequences, with under 20% as singletons. Sequences were obtained from PBMCs or a T cell subset sorted from them (not recorded which). Every receptor here comes from a man between 18 and 35 years old who had mild COVID-19 (a few samples of this study predate the infection). Cell type and time point are not known.

The genes are TRBV12-3 or TRBV12-4 and TRBJ1-5, with D perhaps matching TRBD1 (6 bases). V was pared by 6 bases and J by 6 bases, with 18 bases between. The CDR3 sequence is 15 residues long. CDR3 DNA: TGTGCCAGCAGGAAAGGGGGTGAGGGGCGTCAGCCCCAGCATTTT. As protein: CASRKGGEGRQPQHF.

The rearrangement joins TRBV5-6 to TRBJ2-5; possible D gene TRBD2, 5 bases. Germline CDR1 SGHDT, CDR2 YYEEEE. The CDR3 spans 14 residues. Trimming stripped 4 bases from V and 3 bases from J, with 13 bases between. CDR3 coding DNA: TGTGCCAGCAGCCCAGGACTTAGGGAAGAGACCCAGTACTTC. Translation: CASSPGLREETQYF.

This clonotype was found a few times. The chain couples TRBV7-2 to TRBJ1-5; D gene uncertain. The CDR3 runs to 14 residues. Germline assignment: CDR1 SGHTA and CDR2 FQGNSA. V lost 3 bases to trimming and J lost 6 bases, with 12 bases between them. The CDR3 DNA reads TGTGCCAGCAGCTTCTCCACTCCCCCTCAGCCCCAGCATTTT. It is translated as CASSFSTPPQPQHF. Variable domain in full (rest from reference TRBV7-2 and TRBJ1-5): GAGVSQSPSNKVTEKGKDVELRCDPISGHTALYWYRQSLGQGLEFLIYFQGNSAPDKSGLPSDRFSAERTGGSVSTLTIQRTQQEDSAVYLCASSFSTPPQPQHFGDGTRLSIL.

This clonotype was recorded at least ten times. The CDR3 here is CASSFLAGVSYEQYF. CDR3 bases: TGTGCCAGCAGCTTCCTAGCGGGGGTCTCCTACGAGCAGTACTTC. The gene calls are TRBV7-2 and TRBJ2-7; 10 bases are a match to TRBD2. The CDR3 has 15 amino acids. CDR1 and CDR2 from the germline V gene are SGHTA and FQGNSA. V trimming: 3 bases; J trimming: 0 bases; junction bases outside the gene matches: 2.

This clonotype was counted a few times. The genes are TRBV7-2 and TRBJ2-5; D might be TRBD2 (6 bases). V was trimmed by 6 bases and J by 4 bases, leaving 15 bases between them. The CDR3 has 14 residues. Germline values: CDR1 SGHTA, CDR2 FQGNSA. DNA for the CDR3: TGTGCCAGCAGGGCCGCGGAGGGGCGAGAGACCCAGTACTTC. Amino acids: CASRAAEGRETQYF.

This chain uses TRBV18 with TRBJ2-1, with unresolved D. V lost 3 bases, J lost 5 bases, and 8 bases lay in between. The germline V gene has CDR1 KGHSH and CDR2 LQKENI. CDR3 length: 13 amino acids. The CDR3 DNA is TGTGCCAGCTCACCCTTCCCCGACAATGAGCAGTTCTTC. Translated, it gives CASSPFPDNEQFF.

This chain links TRBV6-2 or TRBV6-3 with TRBJ1-2; a weak D match, TRBD1 (5 bases). This CDR3 is 12 amino acids long. Per germline, CDR1 MNHEY and CDR2 SVGEGT. The V end lost 8 bases, the J end lost 8 bases, and 15 bases lay between the germline ends. The CDR3 spells CASAAGGFGYTF. The CDR3, as DNA: TGTGCCAGCGCTGCTGGGGGATTCGGCTACACCTTC.

The J gene is TRBJ2-3, the V gene TRBV7-3, with a weak D call TRBD2 (6 bases). Germline V CDR1 and CDR2: SGHTA, FQGTGA. The length of the CDR3 is 14 residues. V lost 5 bases, J lost 4 bases, and 13 bases lay in between. The CDR3 sequence is CASSPTRLADTQYF. The CDR3 DNA follows: TGTGCCAGCAGCCCAACTAGACTAGCAGATACGCAGTATTTT.

This clonotype was found a few times. The chain carries TRBV12-3 or TRBV12-4 and TRBJ2-1, with TRBD1 matching 10 bases. The CDR3 sequence is 15 residues long. V was clipped by 5 bases and J by 8 bases; unmatched bases: 9. CDR3: CASSETGGRRYEQFF. DNA for the CDR3: TGTGCCAGCAGTGAGACAGGGGGCAGGCGTTATGAGCAGTTCTTC.

V and J are TRBV7-9 and TRBJ2-5; weak D call: TRBD2 (5 bases). Trimming took off 3 bases at V and 1 base at J, with 12 bases between the two ends. Per the germline V gene, CDR1 is SEHNR and CDR2 is FQNEAQ (reference sequence). The CDR3 contains 15 residues. The CDR3 loop is CASSFGRAPQETQYF. DNA for the CDR3: TGTGCCAGCAGCTTTGGGCGGGCGCCCCAAGAGACCCAGTACTTC.

The sample holds a few counts of this clonotype. This sequence joins TRBV2 and TRBJ2-2, with D possibly matching TRBD1 (5 bases). The CDR3 spans 16 residues. Germline V lookup: CDR1 SNHLY, CDR2 FYNNEI. The V gene lost 3 bases and the J gene lost 5 bases, with 16 bases spanning the gap. The CDR3 is CASSDRLGRSTGELFF. The CDR3 DNA reads TGTGCCAGCAGTGATAGGCTGGGGCGTTCGACCGGGGAGCTGTTTTTT.

The V and J genes are TRBV12-3 or TRBV12-4 and TRBJ2-7, with a possible D match to TRBD2 (7 bases). V dropped 7 bases and J dropped 7 bases, with 17 bases sitting between them. This CDR3 is 13 amino acids long. Here the CDR3 reads CASTLMGGGEQYF. CDR3 in DNA: TGTGCCAGCACCCTAATGGGAGGGGGGGAGCAGTACTTC.

This clonotype was seen a few times. This chain's CDR3 is CASSLWGPLSDSPLHF. Written as DNA, the CDR3 is TGTGCCAGCAGTTTATGGGGACCCCTTTCCGATTCACCCCTCCACTTT. The chain joins TRBV12-3 or TRBV12-4 to TRBJ1-6; D may be TRBD1 (5 bases). V was pared by 2 bases and J by 8 bases, with 16 bases between. There are 16 residues in the CDR3.

The chain combines TRBV7-2 with TRBJ1-2; a possible D gene is TRBD1 (6 bases). Germline V gene lookup returns CDR1 SGHTA and CDR2 FQGNSA. Trimming shortened V by 5 bases and J by 2 bases, and 12 bases separated the two germline ends. CDR3 length equals 14 residues. CDR3 sequence (DNA): TGTGCCAGCAGCAGAAACCAGGGGAACTATGGCTACACCTTC. It specifies CASSRNQGNYGYTF.

The chain carries TRBV29-1 and TRBJ1-5; a possible D gene is TRBD1 (5 bases). The V gene's germline CDR1 is SQVTM and CDR2 ANQGSEA. V gave up 4 bases and J gave up 4 bases, with 20 bases separating them. The CDR3 totals 16 residues. This chain's CDR3 is CSVVLTVPWKNQPQHF. The CDR3 DNA sequence: TGCAGCGTTGTCCTGACAGTGCCCTGGAAAAATCAGCCCCAGCATTTT.

A few counts support this clonotype. The chain recombines TRBV2 with TRBJ2-5; D call uncertain. The germline gives CDR1 SNHLY, CDR2 FYNNEI. CDR3 size: 13 residues. Trimming left V 11 bases short and J 3 bases short, with 16 bases between. CDR3 nucleotides: TGTGCCCGCTCGTCGGGCCTAGAAGAGACCCAGTACTTC. This encodes CARSSGLEETQYF. Looking up the rest from reference TRBV2 and TRBJ2-5 gives the full variable domain: EPEVTQTPSHQVTQMGQEVILRCVPISNHLYFYWYRQILGQKVEFLVSFYNNEISEKSEIFDDQFSVERPDGSNFTLKIRSTKLEDSAMYFCARSSGLEETQYFGPGTRLLVL.

Remarks on this clonotype: Without the conserved terminal phenylalanine or tryptophan, this CDR3 likely stems from a read error. The rearrangement joins TRBV6-2 or TRBV6-3 to TRBJ2-7; D uncertain. V was trimmed by 6 bases and J by 4 bases, leaving 7 bases between them. Germline assignment: CDR1 MNHEY and CDR2 SVGEGT. This CDR3 spans 11 amino acids. CDR3 in amino acids: CASRDLYEQYL. The CDR3 DNA sequence: TGTGCCAGCAGAGACCTGTACGAGCAGTACTTA.

V and J are TRBV24-1 and TRBJ2-3, with D hard to call. The CDR3 has 12 amino acids. Germline V gene lookup returns CDR1 KGHDR and CDR2 SFDVKD. V shed 4 bases and J shed 2 bases, with 3 bases lying between them. The CDR3: CATSEYTDTQYF. As DNA, the CDR3 is TGTGCCACCAGTGAGTACACAGATACGCAGTATTTT.